Sequencing of this T cell receptor (beta chain) was carried out in a study of blood T cell repertoires in COVID-19. Produced via immunoSEQ multiplex PCR; TCRdb's table is partial and in-frame only. This sample has hundreds of thousands of clones, with 83% found just once. This clonotype was sampled from a woman between 50 and 59 years old who had recovered from COVID-19. Sequenced: peripheral blood.

The CDR3 here is CASSYGLAGDIYEQYF. The CDR3 DNA follows: TGTGCCAGCAGTTACGGGCTAGCGGGAGATATCTACGAGCAGTACTTC. The chain recombines TRBV6-2 or TRBV6-3 with TRBJ2-7; TRBD2 matches 10 bases. The CDR3 totals 16 residues. The germline V gene encodes CDR1 MNHEY and CDR2 SVGEGT. V lost 2 bases, J lost 3 bases, and 7 bases stayed unmatched.